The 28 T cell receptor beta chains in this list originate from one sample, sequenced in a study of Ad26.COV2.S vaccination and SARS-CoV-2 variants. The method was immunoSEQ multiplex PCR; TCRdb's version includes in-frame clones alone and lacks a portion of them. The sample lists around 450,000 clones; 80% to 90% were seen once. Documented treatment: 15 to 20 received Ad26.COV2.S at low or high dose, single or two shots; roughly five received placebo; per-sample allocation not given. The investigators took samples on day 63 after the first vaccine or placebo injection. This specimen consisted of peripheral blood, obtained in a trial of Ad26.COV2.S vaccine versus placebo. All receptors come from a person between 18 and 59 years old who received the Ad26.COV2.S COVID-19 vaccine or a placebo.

Written as DNA, the CDR3 is TGTGCCTGGACCGAGGGTCAGCCAAATTCACCCCTCCACTTT. Amino acid sequence: CAWTEGQPNSPLHF. V usage is TRBV30 and J usage is TRBJ1-6; no clear D. Trimming took off 4 bases at V and 7 bases at J, with 14 bases between the two ends. CDR1 and CDR2 (germline): GTSNPN, SVGIG (reference sequence). The CDR3 loop spans 14 amino acids.

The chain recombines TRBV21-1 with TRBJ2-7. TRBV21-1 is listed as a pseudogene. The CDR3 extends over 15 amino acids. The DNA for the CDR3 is TGTGCCAGCGTCCCCTGTGGGTCCAACTTCTACGAGCAGTACTTC. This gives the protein CASVPCGSNFYEQYF.

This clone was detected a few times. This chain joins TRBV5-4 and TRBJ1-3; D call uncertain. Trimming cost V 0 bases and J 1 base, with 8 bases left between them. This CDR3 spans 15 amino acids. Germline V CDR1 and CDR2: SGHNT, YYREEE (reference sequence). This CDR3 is CASSLDGFSGNTIYF. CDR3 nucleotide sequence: TGTGCCAGCAGCTTGGATGGGTTTTCTGGAAACACCATATATTTT.

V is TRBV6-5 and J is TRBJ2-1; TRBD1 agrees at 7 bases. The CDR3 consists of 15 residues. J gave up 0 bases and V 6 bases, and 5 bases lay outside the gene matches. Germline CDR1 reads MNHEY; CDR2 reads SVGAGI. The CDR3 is CASRLDRSSYNEQFF. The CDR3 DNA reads TGTGCCAGCAGATTGGACAGGAGCTCCTACAATGAGCAGTTCTTC.

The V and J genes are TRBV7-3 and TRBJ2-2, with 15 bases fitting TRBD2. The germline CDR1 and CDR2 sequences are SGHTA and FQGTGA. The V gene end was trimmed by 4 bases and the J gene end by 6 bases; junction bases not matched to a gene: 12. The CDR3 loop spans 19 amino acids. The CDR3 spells CASSSGLAGGPTPAGELFF. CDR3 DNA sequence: TGTGCCAGCAGCTCCGGACTAGCGGGAGGGCCTACTCCAGCCGGGGAGCTGTTTTTT.

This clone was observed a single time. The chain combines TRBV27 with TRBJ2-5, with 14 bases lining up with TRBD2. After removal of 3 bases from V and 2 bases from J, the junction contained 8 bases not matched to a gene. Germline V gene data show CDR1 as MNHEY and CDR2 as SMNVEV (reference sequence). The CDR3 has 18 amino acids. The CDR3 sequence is CASSLGRTSGGRQETQYF. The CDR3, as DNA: TGTGCCAGCAGTTTGGGAAGGACTAGCGGGGGGAGGCAAGAGACCCAGTACTTC.

The CDR3 DNA reads as TGTGCCAGCAGCTTGGCGCAGGGTCTTAGGCATTCACCCCTCCACTTT. It yields the protein CASSLAQGLRHSPLHF. This sequence joins TRBV5-4 and TRBJ1-6, with TRBD1 as a possible D gene (5 bases). The germline V gene encodes CDR1 SGHNT and CDR2 YYREEE (reference sequence). The CDR3 has 16 amino acids. Trimming stripped 0 bases from V and 8 bases from J, with 15 bases between.

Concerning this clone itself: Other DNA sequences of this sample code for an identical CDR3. In nucleotides, the CDR3 is TGTGCCAGCAGCTCACAGGGAGATCAGCCCCAGCATTTT. Protein product: CASSSQGDQPQHF. The chain recombines TRBV7-9 with TRBJ1-5, with D maybe TRBD1 (6 bases). This CDR3 is built from 13 residues. Trimming left V 4 bases short and J 5 bases short, with 9 bases between. Germline V CDR1 and CDR2: SEHNR, FQNEAQ (reference sequence).

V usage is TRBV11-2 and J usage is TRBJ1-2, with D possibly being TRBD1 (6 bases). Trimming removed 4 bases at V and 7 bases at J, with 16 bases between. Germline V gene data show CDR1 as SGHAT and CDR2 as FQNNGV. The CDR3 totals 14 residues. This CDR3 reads CASSSLTTGSGYTF. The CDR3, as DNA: TGTGCCAGCAGCTCTCTCACTACAGGGTCTGGCTACACCTTC.

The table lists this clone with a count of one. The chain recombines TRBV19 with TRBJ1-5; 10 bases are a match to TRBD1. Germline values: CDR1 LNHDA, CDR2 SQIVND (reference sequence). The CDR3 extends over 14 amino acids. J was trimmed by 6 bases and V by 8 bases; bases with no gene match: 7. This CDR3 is CASEGQGISQPQHF. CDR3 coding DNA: TGTGCCAGTGAGGGACAGGGGATATCTCAGCCCCAGCATTTT.

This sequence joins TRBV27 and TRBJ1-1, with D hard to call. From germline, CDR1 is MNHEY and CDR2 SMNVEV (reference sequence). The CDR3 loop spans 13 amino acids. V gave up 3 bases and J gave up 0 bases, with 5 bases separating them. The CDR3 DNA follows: TGTGCCAGCAGTTTCTCCATGAACACTGAAGCTTTCTTT. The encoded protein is CASSFSMNTEAFF.

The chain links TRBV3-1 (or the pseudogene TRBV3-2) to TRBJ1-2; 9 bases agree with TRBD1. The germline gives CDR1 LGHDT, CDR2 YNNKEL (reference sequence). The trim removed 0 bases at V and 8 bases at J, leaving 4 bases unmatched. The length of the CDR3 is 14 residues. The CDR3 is CASSQEGTGSGYTF. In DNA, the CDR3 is TGTGCCAGCAGCCAAGAAGGGACAGGGAGCGGCTACACCTTC.

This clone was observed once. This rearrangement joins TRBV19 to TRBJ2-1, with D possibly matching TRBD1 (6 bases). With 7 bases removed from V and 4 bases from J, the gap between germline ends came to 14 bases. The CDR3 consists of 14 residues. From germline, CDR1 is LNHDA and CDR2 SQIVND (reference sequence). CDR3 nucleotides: TGTGCCAGTACTCCAGGGGCCGCTTACAATGAGCAGTTCTTC. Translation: CASTPGAAYNEQFF.

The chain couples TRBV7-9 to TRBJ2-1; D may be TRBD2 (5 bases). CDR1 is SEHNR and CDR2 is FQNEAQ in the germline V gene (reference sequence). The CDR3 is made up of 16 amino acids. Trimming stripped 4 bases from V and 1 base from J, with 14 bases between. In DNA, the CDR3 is TGTGCCAGCAGCTCCCCACTCACTAGGTCCTACAATGAGCAGTTCTTC. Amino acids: CASSSPLTRSYNEQFF.

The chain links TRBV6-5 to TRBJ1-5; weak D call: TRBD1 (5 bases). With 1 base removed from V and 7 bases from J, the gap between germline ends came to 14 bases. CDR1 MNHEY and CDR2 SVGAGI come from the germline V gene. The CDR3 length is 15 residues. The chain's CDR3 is CASSYFPGTDQPQHF. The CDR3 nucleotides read TGTGCCAGCAGTTACTTTCCCGGGACGGACCAGCCCCAGCATTTT.

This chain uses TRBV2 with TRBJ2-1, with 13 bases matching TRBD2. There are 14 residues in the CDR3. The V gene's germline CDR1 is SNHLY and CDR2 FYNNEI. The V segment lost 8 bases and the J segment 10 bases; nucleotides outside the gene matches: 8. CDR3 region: CASLWTSGSHEQFF. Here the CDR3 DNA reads TGTGCCAGCCTCTGGACTAGCGGGAGCCACGAGCAGTTCTTC.

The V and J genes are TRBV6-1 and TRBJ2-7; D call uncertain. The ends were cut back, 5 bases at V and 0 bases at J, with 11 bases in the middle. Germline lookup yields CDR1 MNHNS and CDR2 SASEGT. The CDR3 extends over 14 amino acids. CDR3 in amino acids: CASSLGRNSYEQYF. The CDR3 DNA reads TGTGCCAGCAGTCTCGGACGTAACTCCTACGAGCAGTACTTC.

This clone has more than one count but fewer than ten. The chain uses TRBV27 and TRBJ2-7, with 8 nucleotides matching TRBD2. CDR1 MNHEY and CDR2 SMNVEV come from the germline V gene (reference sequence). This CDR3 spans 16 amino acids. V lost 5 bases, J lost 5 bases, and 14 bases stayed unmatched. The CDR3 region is CASSLPLAGGSHEQYF. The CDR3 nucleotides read TGTGCCAGCAGTCTTCCTCTGGCGGGAGGATCCCACGAGCAGTACTTC.

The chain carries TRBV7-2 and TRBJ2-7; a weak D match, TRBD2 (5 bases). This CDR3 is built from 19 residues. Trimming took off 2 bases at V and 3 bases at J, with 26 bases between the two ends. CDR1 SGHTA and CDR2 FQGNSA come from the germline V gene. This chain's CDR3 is CASSLRDRRYPHLIYEQYF. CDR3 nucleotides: TGTGCCAGCAGCTTACGGGATAGACGGTATCCACACTTAATCTACGAGCAGTACTTC.

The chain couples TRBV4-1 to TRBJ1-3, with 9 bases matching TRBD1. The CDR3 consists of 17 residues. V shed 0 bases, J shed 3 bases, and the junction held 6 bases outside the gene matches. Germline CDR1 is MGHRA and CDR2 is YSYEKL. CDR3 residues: CASSQDDRGAHGNTIYF. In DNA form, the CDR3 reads TGCGCCAGCAGCCAAGATGACAGGGGGGCCCATGGAAACACCATATATTTT.

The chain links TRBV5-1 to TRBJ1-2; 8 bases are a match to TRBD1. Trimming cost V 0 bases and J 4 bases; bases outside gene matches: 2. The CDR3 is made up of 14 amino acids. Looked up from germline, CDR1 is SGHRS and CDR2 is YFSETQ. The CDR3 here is CASSLGTGRYGYTF. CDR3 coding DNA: TGCGCCAGCAGCTTGGGGACAGGGCGCTATGGCTACACCTTC.

The CDR3: CASSGQGSGPDTQYF. In nucleotides, the CDR3 is TGTGCCAGCAGCGGACAGGGCAGTGGGCCAGATACGCAGTATTTT. The V call is TRBV7-2, the J call TRBJ2-3; 8 nucleotides align to TRBD1. This CDR3 is 15 amino acids long. Losses at the gene ends were 5 bases for V and 4 bases for J; bases not matched to a gene: 8. Germline CDR1 and CDR2: SGHTA and FQGNSA.

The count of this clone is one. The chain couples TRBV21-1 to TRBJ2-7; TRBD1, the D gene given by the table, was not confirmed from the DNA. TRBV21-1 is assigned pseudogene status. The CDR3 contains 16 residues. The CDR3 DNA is TGTGCCAGCAGCAAAGTATTGACGGGACATCACCACGAGCAGTACTTC. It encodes CASSKVLTGHHHEQYF.

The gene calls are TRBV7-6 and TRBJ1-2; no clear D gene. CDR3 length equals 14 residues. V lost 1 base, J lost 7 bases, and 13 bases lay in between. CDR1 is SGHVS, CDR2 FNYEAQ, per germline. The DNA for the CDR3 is TGTGCCAGCAGCTTAGTTTCGGGATCCAGTGGCTACACCTTC. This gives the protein CASSLVSGSSGYTF.

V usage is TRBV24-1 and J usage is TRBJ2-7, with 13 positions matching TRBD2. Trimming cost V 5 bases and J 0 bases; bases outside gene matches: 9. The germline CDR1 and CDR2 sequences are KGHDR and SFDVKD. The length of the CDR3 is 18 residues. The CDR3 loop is CATSAGRTSGRASYEQYF. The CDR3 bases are TGTGCCACCAGTGCGGGCCGCACTAGCGGGAGGGCCTCCTACGAGCAGTACTTC.

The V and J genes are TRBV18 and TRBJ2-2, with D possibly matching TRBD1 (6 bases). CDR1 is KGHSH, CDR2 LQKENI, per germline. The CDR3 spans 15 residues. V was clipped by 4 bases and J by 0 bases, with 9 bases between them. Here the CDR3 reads CASSLGGPNTGELFF. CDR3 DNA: TGTGCCAGCTCACTAGGGGGACCGAACACCGGGGAGCTGTTTTTT.

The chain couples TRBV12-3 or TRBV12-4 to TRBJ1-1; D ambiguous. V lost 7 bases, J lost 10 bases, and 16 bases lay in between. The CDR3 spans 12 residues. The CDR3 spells CASNFWGGGAFF. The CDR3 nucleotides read TGTGCCAGCAACTTTTGGGGTGGTGGAGCTTTCTTT.

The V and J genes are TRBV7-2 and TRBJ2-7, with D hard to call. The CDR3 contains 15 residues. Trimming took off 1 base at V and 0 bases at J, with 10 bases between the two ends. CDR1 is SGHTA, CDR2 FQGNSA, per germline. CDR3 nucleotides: TGTGCCAGCAGCTTAGAACAGCCGTCCTCCTACGAGCAGTACTTC. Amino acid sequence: CASSLEQPSSYEQYF.